Described below is a single TCR beta chain sequence and its context. V shed 2 bases, J shed 8 bases, and the junction held 1 base outside the gene matches. Germline loops: CDR1 SGHRS, CDR2 YFSETQ. CDR3 length: 13 residues. Profiling relied on immunoSEQ multiplex PCR, and the TCRdb table lists in-frame clones only, not all of them. Of around 350,000 clones listed, about 87% are singletons. The sample comes from a study of blood T cell repertoires in COVID-19. Study context: COVID-19 samples collected from the United States, Italy and Spain covered acute and convalescent phases.

What was sequenced was peripheral blood. The V call is TRBV5-1, the J call TRBJ2-1; 10 nucleotides match TRBD2. This sequence originates from a human donor in a cohort sampled during active COVID-19. In DNA form, the CDR3 reads TGCGCCAGCAGCTTCAGCGGGGGGGATGAGCAGTTCTTC. This gives the protein CASSFSGGDEQFF.